This T cell receptor beta chain comes out of a study of CD8 T cells in Susac syndrome. CDR1 and CDR2 (germline): SGHDN, FVKESK. V was shortened by 4 bases and J by 9 bases, with 12 bases between the two germline ends. The CDR3 loop spans 12 amino acids. RNA was extracted with the RNeasy kit, and a quantity of about 0.45 to 1 ug was reverse transcribed using random hexamers. TCRdb independently ran MiXCR on the immunoSEQ multiplex PCR reads; one entry per CDR3 protein. The sample lists 210,000 or so distinct CDR3 sequences, over 90% occurring once. The CD8+ and CD4+ T cells were negatively isolated, with the TEMRA cells enriched by FACS.

V gene TRBV14 combines with J gene TRBJ1-2; D is unclear. This TCR was recovered from a human donor with Susac syndrome. Specimen: CD4+ T cells from PBMCs. The CDR3 DNA follows: TGTGCCAGCAGCCCTTGGATTGGGAGCTACACCTTC. This translates into CASSPWIGSYTF.